Shown below are 24 T cell receptor beta chains from a single sample sequenced in a study of CXCR3-negative and CXCR3-positive naive CD8 T cells. UMI labels and 5' RACE were used to prepare the TRB cDNA libraries. TCRdb re-called the 5' RACE reads and gives one entry per CDR3 protein, without DNA. The listing records about 5,900 distinct CDR3 sequences. The specimen was naive CXCR3- CD8+ T cells from blood. Subset noted: CD45RO-CCR7+CD27+CD95- naive CD8+ T cells lacking CXCR3 (TNR3-). These receptors all stem from a human donor in good health. Some clones in this sample may be carry-over from other donors' samples.

The chain joins TRBV15 to TRBJ1-1. Germline CDR1 reads LNHNV; CDR2 reads YYDKDF (reference sequence). CDR3 length: 13 amino acids. CDR3 sequence: CATSGVGNTEAFF. The full variable domain, with the rest looked up from reference TRBV15 and TRBJ1-1, is DAMVIQNPRYQVTQFGKPVTLSCSQTLNHNVMYWYQQKSSQAPKLLFHYYDKDFNNEADTPDNFQSRRPNTSFCFLDIRSPGLGDTAMYLCATSGVGNTEAFFGQGTRLTVV.

Frequency places this clonotype as medium-sized. CDR3 region: CASTPTAGGLQETQYF. The J gene is TRBJ2-5, the V gene TRBV13; checking the TCRdb D call of TRBD2 is not possible without DNA. This CDR3 is built from 16 residues. Germline V gene lookup returns CDR1 PRHDT and CDR2 FYEKMQ (reference sequence).

Considering frequency, this clonotype is medium-sized. V gene TRBV3-1 combines with J gene TRBJ2-1; the D call of TRBD2 rests on TCRdb alone, since no DNA is present to check it. This CDR3 comprises 16 residues. Germline V gene lookup returns CDR1 LGHDT and CDR2 YNNKEL (reference sequence). CDR3 residues: CASSPQLREGRHEQFF.

The CDR3: CASRTENTEAFF. The genes are TRBV5-1 and TRBJ1-1. Germline CDR1 SGHRS, CDR2 YFSETQ. CDR3 length equals 12 residues.

By frequency, this clonotype registers medium-sized. The chain joins TRBV6-5 to TRBJ2-3; the D call of TRBD1 rests on TCRdb alone, since no DNA is present to check it. Germline CDR1 MNHEY, CDR2 SVGAGI. The CDR3 consists of 14 residues. CDR3 protein: CASSYSISRPGQYF.

The V gene is TRBV29-1, the J gene TRBJ2-3; lacking DNA, the TRBD2 call made by TCRdb goes unchecked. Germline V CDR1 and CDR2: SQVTM, ANQGSEA. This CDR3 has 14 residues. The CDR3 region is CSVGSGRATDTQYF.

The gene calls are TRBV4-1 and TRBJ1-2. CDR1 is MGHRA and CDR2 is YSYEKL in the germline V gene. This CDR3 spans 11 amino acids. The CDR3 sequence is CASSQGNGYTF.

This rearrangement joins TRBV20-1 to TRBJ2-7. CDR1 is DFQATT, CDR2 SNEGSKA, per germline (reference sequence). The CDR3 loop spans 12 amino acids. CDR3 region: CSASLKSYEQYF.

Considering frequency, this clonotype is medium-sized. CDR3 region: CASSPTGGKEKLFF. This chain joins TRBV21-1 and TRBJ1-4; TCRdb calls TRBD1, which cannot be checked without DNA. TRBV21-1 is an annotated pseudogene. The CDR3 is made up of 14 amino acids.

The V call is TRBV5-4, the J call TRBJ2-7; TCRdb lists TRBD1, though no DNA is available to test this call. The CDR3 is made up of 14 amino acids. Germline V CDR1 and CDR2: SGHNT, YYREEE (reference sequence). The CDR3 reads CASSPGTASYEQYF. The complete variable domain, with remaining parts taken from reference TRBV5-4 and TRBJ2-7, reads ETGVTQSPTHLIKTRGQQVTLRCSSQSGHNTVSWYQQALGQGPQFIFQYYREEENGRGNFPPRFSGLQFPNYSSELNVNALELDDSALYLCASSPGTASYEQYFGPGTRLTVT.

The chain links TRBV4-2 to TRBJ2-1; TCRdb gives TRBD2 as the D gene, but with no DNA this cannot be confirmed. The CDR3 is 14 residues long. Germline CDR1 LGHNA, CDR2 YNFKEQ. CDR3 protein: CASSLLSSGRAQIF.

This clonotype is classed as medium-sized by frequency. The chain recombines TRBV5-1 with TRBJ2-1; TCRdb lists TRBD2, though no DNA is available to test this call. CDR3 size: 17 residues. Germline V lookup: CDR1 SGHRS, CDR2 YFSETQ. This CDR3 is CASSLTPGLAGVNEQFF.

This chain connects TRBV4-1 to TRBJ1-1. CDR3 length: 14 residues. Germline CDR1 reads MGHRA; CDR2 reads YSYEKL. CDR3 loop: CASSQVDNFAEAFF.

This clonotype is called medium-sized (0.01 to 0.1%) based on its frequency. J is TRBJ2-1 and V is TRBV29-1; checking the TCRdb D call of TRBD1 is not possible without DNA. Germline lookup yields CDR1 SQVTM and CDR2 ANQGSEA. CDR3 length: 14 amino acids. The CDR3 protein is CSVAGGGTYNEQFF.

This clonotype is classed as medium-sized by frequency. This sequence joins TRBV12-3 or TRBV12-4 and TRBJ2-5. The CDR3 is 12 amino acids. CDR3 in amino acids: CASSTFQETQYF.

The V and J genes are TRBV28 and TRBJ1-1; TCRdb's assignment of TRBD1 cannot be checked, as there is no DNA. The V gene's germline CDR1 is MDHEN and CDR2 SYDVKM. CDR3 length: 12 amino acids. CDR3: CASRGWQGEAFF.

The chain links TRBV2 to TRBJ2-5; TCRdb gives TRBD2 as the D gene, but with no DNA this cannot be confirmed. Germline V lookup: CDR1 SNHLY, CDR2 FYNNEI. The length of the CDR3 is 15 residues. The CDR3: CASTVLAGDQETQYF.

The gene calls are TRBV2 and TRBJ2-7; TCRdb gives TRBD1 as the D gene, but with no DNA this cannot be confirmed. The germline CDR1 and CDR2 sequences are SNHLY and FYNNEI. This CDR3 spans 14 amino acids. The CDR3 loop is CASNHQGYVYEQYF.

This chain joins TRBV27 and TRBJ1-2. Germline V gives CDR1 MNHEY, CDR2 SMNVEV (reference sequence). The CDR3 is made up of 14 amino acids. The CDR3: CASSLDGWGYGYTF.

The chain links TRBV6-5 to TRBJ1-5. Germline V gives CDR1 MNHEY, CDR2 SVGAGI. The CDR3 length is 13 residues. CDR3 sequence: CASSYGGNQPQHF.

This chain connects TRBV12-3 or TRBV12-4 to TRBJ2-1. This CDR3 spans 13 amino acids. CDR3 sequence: CASRRTPYNEQFF.

In terms of frequency, this clonotype is medium-sized (0.01 to 0.1%). The genes are TRBV29-1 and TRBJ2-6; TCRdb proposes TRBD1, but this gene call is untestable without DNA. Per the germline V gene, CDR1 is SQVTM and CDR2 is ANQGSEA. CDR3 size: 16 residues. The chain's CDR3 is CSVPDRERSGANVLTF. Drawing the rest from reference TRBV29-1 and TRBJ2-6, the complete variable domain is SAVISQKPSRDICQRGTSLTIQCQVDSQVTMMFWYRQQPGQSLTLIATANQGSEATYESGFVIDKFPISRPNLTFSTLTVSNMSPEDSSIYLCSVPDRERSGANVLTFGAGSRLTVL.

The J gene is TRBJ2-1, the V gene TRBV2; TCRdb's D gene call, TRBD1, goes unchecked for lack of DNA. CDR1 is SNHLY and CDR2 is FYNNEI in the germline V gene. The CDR3 length is 15 residues. This CDR3 reads CASSVGGTGVDEQFF.

The chain couples TRBV18 to TRBJ2-1. Germline values: CDR1 KGHSH, CDR2 LQKENI. CDR3 length equals 15 residues. The CDR3 reads CASSPPQGSYNEQFF.